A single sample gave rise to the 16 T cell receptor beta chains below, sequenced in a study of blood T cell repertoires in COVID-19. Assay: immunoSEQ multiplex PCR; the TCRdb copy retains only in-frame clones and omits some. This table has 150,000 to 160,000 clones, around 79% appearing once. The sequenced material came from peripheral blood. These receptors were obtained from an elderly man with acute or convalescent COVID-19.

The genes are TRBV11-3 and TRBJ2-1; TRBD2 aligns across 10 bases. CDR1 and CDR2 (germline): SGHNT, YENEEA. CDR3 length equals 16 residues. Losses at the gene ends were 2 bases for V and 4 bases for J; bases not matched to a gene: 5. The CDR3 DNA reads TGTGCCAGCAGCTTACGTCCAGCGGGGGGGTACAATGAGCAGTTCTTC. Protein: CASSLRPAGGYNEQFF. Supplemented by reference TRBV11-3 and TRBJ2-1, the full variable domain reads EAGVVQSPRYKIIEKKQPVAFWCNPISGHNTLYWYLQNLGQGPELLIRYENEEAVDDSQLPKDRFSAERLKGVDSTLKIQPAELGDSAVYLCASSLRPAGGYNEQFFGPGTRLTVL.

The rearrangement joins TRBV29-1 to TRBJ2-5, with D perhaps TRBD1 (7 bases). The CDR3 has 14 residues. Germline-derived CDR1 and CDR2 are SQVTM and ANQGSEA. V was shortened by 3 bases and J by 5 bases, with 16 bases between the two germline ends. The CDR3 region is CSVDRGANGETQYF. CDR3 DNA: TGCAGCGTTGACAGGGGGGCAAATGGGGAGACCCAGTACTTC.

This CDR3 is CASTEGGRGASGEAFF. CDR3 coding DNA: TGCGCCAGCACCGAGGGCGGGCGGGGAGCCTCTGGTGAAGCTTTCTTT. This sequence joins TRBV10-1 and TRBJ1-1; D remains unclear. The CDR3 length is 16 residues. The germline V gene has CDR1 WNHNN and CDR2 SYGVQD (reference sequence). The V gene lost 7 bases and the J gene lost 7 bases, with 25 bases spanning the gap.

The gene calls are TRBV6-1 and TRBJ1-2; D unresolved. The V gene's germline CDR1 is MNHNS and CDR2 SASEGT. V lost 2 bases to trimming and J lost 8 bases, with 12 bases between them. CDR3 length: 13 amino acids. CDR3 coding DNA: TGTGCCAGCAGTGAATACGGCGGGTGGGGCTACACCTTC. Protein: CASSEYGGWGYTF.

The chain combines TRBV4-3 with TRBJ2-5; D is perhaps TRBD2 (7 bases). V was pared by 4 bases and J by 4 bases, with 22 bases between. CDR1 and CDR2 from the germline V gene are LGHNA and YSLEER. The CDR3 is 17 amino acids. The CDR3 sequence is CASSLTPGRGGGETQYF. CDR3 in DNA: TGCGCCAGCAGCCTAACCCCGGGTAGGGGGGGCGGAGAGACCCAGTACTTC.

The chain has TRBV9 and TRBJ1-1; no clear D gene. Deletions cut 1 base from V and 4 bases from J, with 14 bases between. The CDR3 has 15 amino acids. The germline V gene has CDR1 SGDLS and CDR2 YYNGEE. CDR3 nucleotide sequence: TGTGCCAGCAGCGTAACCGGCCGTTCGGGCACTGAAGCTTTCTTT. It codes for CASSVTGRSGTEAFF.

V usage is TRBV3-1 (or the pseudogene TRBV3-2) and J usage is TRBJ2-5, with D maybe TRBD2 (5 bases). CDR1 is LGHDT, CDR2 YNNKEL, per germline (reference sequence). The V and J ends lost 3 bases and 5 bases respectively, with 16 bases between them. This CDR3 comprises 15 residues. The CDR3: CASSHWATRGETQYF. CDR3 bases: TGTGCCAGCAGCCACTGGGCTACAAGAGGGGAGACCCAGTACTTC.

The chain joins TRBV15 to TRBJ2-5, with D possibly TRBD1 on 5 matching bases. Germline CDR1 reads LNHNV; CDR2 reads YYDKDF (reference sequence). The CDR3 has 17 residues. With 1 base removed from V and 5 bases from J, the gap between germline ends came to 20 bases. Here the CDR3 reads CATSRVWRDSLGETQYF. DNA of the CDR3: TGTGCCACCAGCAGAGTATGGAGAGACAGTCTGGGGGAGACCCAGTACTTC.

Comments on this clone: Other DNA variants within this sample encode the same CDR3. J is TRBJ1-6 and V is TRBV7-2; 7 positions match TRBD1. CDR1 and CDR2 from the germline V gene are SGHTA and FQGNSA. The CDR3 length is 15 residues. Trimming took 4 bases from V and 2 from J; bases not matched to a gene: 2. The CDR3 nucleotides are TGTGCCAGCAGCTCGCAGGGGGCCTATAATTCACCCCTCCACTTT. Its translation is CASSSQGAYNSPLHF. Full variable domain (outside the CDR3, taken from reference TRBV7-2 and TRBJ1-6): GAGVSQSPSNKVTEKGKDVELRCDPISGHTALYWYRQSLGQGLEFLIYFQGNSAPDKSGLPSDRFSAERTGGSVSTLTIQRTQQEDSAVYLCASSSQGAYNSPLHFGNGTRLTVT.

CDR3 sequence: CASSAGTAFYGYTF. The CDR3 DNA reads TGTGCCAGCAGCGCCGGGACAGCTTTCTATGGCTACACCTTC. The chain employs TRBV11-2 and TRBJ1-2; 7 bases line up with TRBD1. The germline gives CDR1 SGHAT, CDR2 FQNNGV. The CDR3 loop spans 14 amino acids. The J segment lost 4 bases and the V segment lost 5 bases, leaving 7 bases of the junction unmatched.

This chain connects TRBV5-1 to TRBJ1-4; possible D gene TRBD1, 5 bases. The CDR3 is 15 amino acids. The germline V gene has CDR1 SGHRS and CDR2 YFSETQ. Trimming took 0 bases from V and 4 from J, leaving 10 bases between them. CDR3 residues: CASSLARQLNEKLFF. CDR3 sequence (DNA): TGCGCCAGCAGCTTGGCTAGACAGCTTAATGAAAAACTGTTTTTT.

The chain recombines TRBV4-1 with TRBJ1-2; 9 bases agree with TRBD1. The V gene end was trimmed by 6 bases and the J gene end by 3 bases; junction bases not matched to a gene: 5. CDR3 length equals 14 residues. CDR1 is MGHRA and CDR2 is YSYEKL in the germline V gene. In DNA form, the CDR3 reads TGCGCCAGCAGAACAGGGGGCGAAGACTATGGCTACACCTTC. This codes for CASRTGGEDYGYTF.

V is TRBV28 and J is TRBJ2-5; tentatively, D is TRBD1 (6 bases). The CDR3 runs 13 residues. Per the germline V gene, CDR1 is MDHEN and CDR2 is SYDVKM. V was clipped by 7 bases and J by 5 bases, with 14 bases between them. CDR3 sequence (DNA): TGTGCCAGCACTAGGGGGTTAGGTGAGACCCAGTACTTC. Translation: CASTRGLGETQYF.

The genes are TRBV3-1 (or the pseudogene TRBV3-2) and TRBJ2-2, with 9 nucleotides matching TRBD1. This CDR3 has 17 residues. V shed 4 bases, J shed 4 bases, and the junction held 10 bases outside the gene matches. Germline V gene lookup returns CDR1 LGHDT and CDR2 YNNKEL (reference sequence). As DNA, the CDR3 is TGTGCCAGCAGCCCGGGTCCGGGACAGGGAGGCACCGGGGAGCTGTTTTTT. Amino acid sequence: CASSPGPGQGGTGELFF.

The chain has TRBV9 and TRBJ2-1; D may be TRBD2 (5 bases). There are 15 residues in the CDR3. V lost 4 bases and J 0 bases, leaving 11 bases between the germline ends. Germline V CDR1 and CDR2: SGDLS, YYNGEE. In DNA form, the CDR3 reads TGTGCCAGCAGCTCCACGGGATTCTCCTACAATGAGCAGTTCTTC. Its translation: CASSSTGFSYNEQFF.

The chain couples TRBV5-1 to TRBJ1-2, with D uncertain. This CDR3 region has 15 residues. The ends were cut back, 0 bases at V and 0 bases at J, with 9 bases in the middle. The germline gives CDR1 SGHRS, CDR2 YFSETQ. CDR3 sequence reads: CASSLDSNSNYGYTF. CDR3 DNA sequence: TGCGCCAGCAGCTTGGACAGCAACTCTAACTATGGCTACACCTTC.